The 30 T cell receptor beta chains in this list originate from one sample, sequenced in a study of metastatic and nonmetastatic thyroid tumors. Patients had received no treatment of any kind before thyroid surgery. Using MiXCR, TCRdb reanalyzed the PCR reads. Among 45,000 to 60,000 clones listed, over 15% were seen once. Material: blood. These receptors were taken from a female donor with papillary thyroid cancer or a benign thyroid nodule (not recorded which). Some clones in this sample may be carry-over from other donors' samples.

Ten or more counts support this clone. The rearrangement joins TRBV9 to TRBJ2-3; D ambiguous. V was cut by 0 bases and J by 3 bases, with 17 bases left in between. CDR3 length equals 17 residues. Germline CDR1 SGDLS, CDR2 YYNGEE. CDR3 DNA: TGTGCCAGCAGCGTAGAAGGACCCTGGATGGGGACAGATACGCAGTATTTT. Translation gives CASSVEGPWMGTDTQYF.

This clone was recorded many times. This may arise from a read error, as a much more abundant clone is one base away. The missing conserved phenylalanine or tryptophan at the end of this CDR3 makes a read error likely. The chain combines TRBV20-1 with TRBJ1-2, with TRBD1 as a possible D gene (5 bases). The CDR3 has 13 residues. V was clipped by 6 bases and J by 4 bases, with 15 bases between them. Germline values: CDR1 DFQATT, CDR2 SNEGSKA (reference sequence). CDR3 amino acids: CSARTPKVYGYTL. The DNA for the CDR3 is TGCAGTGCCCGGACACCTAAGGTCTATGGCTACACCCTC.

This clone came up many times. This may arise from a read error, as a much more abundant clone is one base away. The genes are TRBV20-1 and TRBJ2-7, with 10 nucleotides matching TRBD1. The CDR3 totals 13 residues. Germline V gives CDR1 DFQATT, CDR2 SNEGSKA (reference sequence). This chain's CDR3 is CSASTGGGYGQYF. As DNA, the CDR3 is TGCAGTGCCTCGACAGGGGGCGGCTACGGGCAGTACTTC.

This chain joins TRBV20-1 and TRBJ2-3; no clear D. With 0 bases removed from V and 0 bases from J, the gap between germline ends came to 13 bases. CDR1 is DFQATT and CDR2 is SNEGSKA in the germline V gene (reference sequence). CDR3 size: 16 residues. CDR3 DNA sequence: TGCAGTGCTAGAGATCGCCTGGCAGCTAGCACAGATACGCAGTATTTT. Encoded protein: CSARDRLAASTDTQYF.

In its sample, this clone was seen many times. The rearrangement uses TRBV19 and TRBJ1-3; TRBD1 is a possible D gene (5 bases). Trimming pared 3 bases from V and 0 bases from J, leaving 12 bases between. Germline CDR1 LNHDA, CDR2 SQIVND (reference sequence). The CDR3 runs to 16 residues. DNA for the CDR3: TGTGCCAGTAGTATCCCCGGGACGGCCTCTGGAAACACCATATATTTT. Translation gives CASSIPGTASGNTIYF.

Regarding this clone: Because the CDR3 is missing its conserved closing phenylalanine or tryptophan, this is likely a read error. The rearrangement joins TRBV20-1 to TRBJ2-7, with 9 bases identical to TRBD2. V was pared by 4 bases and J by 7 bases, with 14 bases of the junction left unmatched. This CDR3 is 15 amino acids long. Germline CDR1 is DFQATT and CDR2 is SNEGSKA (reference sequence). As DNA, the CDR3 is TGCAGTGCTAACATGGTAGCGGGAGATTTGCTAGAGCAGTACCTT. Protein sequence: CSANMVAGDLLEQYL.

This clone came up many times. V gene TRBV24-1 combines with J gene TRBJ2-3; no clear D gene. In germline, CDR1 is KGHDR, CDR2 SFDVKD. V lost 5 bases, J lost 0 bases, and 8 bases lay in between. This CDR3 has 14 amino acids. CDR3 coding DNA: TGTGCCACCAGTGGTGCGAGTAGCACAGATACGCAGTATTTT. Translated: CATSGASSTDTQYF.

This clone appeared many times. The chain recombines TRBV28 with TRBJ1-5; 7 nucleotides match TRBD1. Germline CDR1 is MDHEN and CDR2 is SYDVKM. The CDR3 loop spans 16 amino acids. Trimming removed 1 base from V and 3 bases from J; junction bases left unmatched: 6. The CDR3 is CASSLSGGGYNQPQHF. The CDR3 bases are TGTGCCAGCAGTTTATCCGGAGGGGGCTACAATCAGCCCCAGCATTTT.

This clone came up many times. The rearrangement uses TRBV19 and TRBJ2-7, with 9 positions matching TRBD1. The germline V gene encodes CDR1 LNHDA and CDR2 SQIVND (reference sequence). Losses at the gene ends were 7 bases for V and 1 base for J; bases not matched to a gene: 8. The CDR3 contains 15 residues. This CDR3 reads CASTTGTGNSYEQYF. CDR3 coding DNA: TGTGCCAGTACGACTGGGACAGGGAATTCCTACGAGCAGTACTTC.

This clone occurred a few times. Just one base apart from a much larger clone, this may be a read error. This CDR3 fails to terminate in the conserved phenylalanine or tryptophan, so it likely reflects a read error. The genes are TRBV28 and TRBJ2-1, with D possibly matching TRBD1 (6 bases). CDR1 MDHEN and CDR2 SYDVKM come from the germline V gene. The CDR3 has 16 amino acids. The CDR3 reads CSSSWAGWTANNEQFL. The DNA of the CDR3 is TGTTCCAGCAGTTGGGCCGGGTGGACAGCGAACAATGAGCAGTTCCTC.

Turning to this clone: At one of its ends the junction is not consistent with the germline gene, which may arise from a read error. The V call is TRBV20-1, the J call TRBJ1-4; D is possibly TRBD1 (5 bases). This CDR3 comprises 14 residues. Germline-derived CDR1 and CDR2 are DFQATT and SNEGSKA (reference sequence). The CDR3 region is CSARDALRDEKMFF. The CDR3 nucleotides are TGCAGTGCTAGAGATGCTCTCAGGGATGAAAAAATGTTCTTT.

About this clone: The same CDR3 can be traced to other DNA sequences in this sample. Here the CDR3 reads CSASGRPSRETQYF. The CDR3 region has the DNA TGCAGTGCTAGCGGGAGGCCGTCCAGGGAGACCCAGTACTTC. The gene calls are TRBV20-1 and TRBJ2-5; 7 bases are a match to TRBD2. The CDR3 runs 14 residues. Germline V lookup: CDR1 DFQATT, CDR2 SNEGSKA (reference sequence). The ends lost 3 bases at V and 5 bases at J; junction bases unmatched: 9.

This clone showed up just a few times. Within the sample, other DNA sequences also encode this same CDR3. The chain carries TRBV6-1 and TRBJ2-1; 8 bases are shared with TRBD2. The CDR3 extends over 15 amino acids. The V gene's germline CDR1 is MNHNS and CDR2 SASEGT. Trimming removed 5 bases from V and 3 bases from J; junction bases left unmatched: 6. The CDR3 protein is CASSSGRAHYNEQFF. CDR3 nucleotides: TGTGCCAGCAGTAGCGGGAGAGCACACTACAATGAGCAGTTCTTC.

This clone was recorded many times. This sample includes further DNA sequences coding for the same CDR3. The DNA for the CDR3 is TGTGCCAGCAGTGTAGGAGGCTCTGGGGCCAACGTCCTGACTTTC. This encodes CASSVGGSGANVLTF. This chain uses TRBV6-1 with TRBJ2-6; D might be TRBD2 (5 bases). This CDR3 is built from 15 residues. The germline V gene encodes CDR1 MNHNS and CDR2 SASEGT. Deletions cut 4 bases from V and 0 bases from J, with 7 bases between.

A note on this clone: The junction differs from germline at one of its ends, possibly a read error. V usage is TRBV28 and J usage is TRBJ2-2; tentatively, D is TRBD1 (5 bases). Germline V lookup: CDR1 MDHEN, CDR2 SYDVKM. This CDR3 contains 13 residues. CDR3 loop: CAIPDTNTAELFF. In DNA, the CDR3 is TGTGCCATCCCGGACACTAACACCGCGGAGCTGTTTTTT.

This clone was counted ten times or more. The chain employs TRBV5-4 and TRBJ2-7, with 9 bases fitting TRBD2. J lost 0 bases, V lost 0 bases, and 4 bases had no gene match. This CDR3 comprises 16 residues. CDR1 is SGHNT, CDR2 YYREEE, per germline (reference sequence). For the CDR3, the DNA is TGTGCCAGCAGCTTGGGGGCTAGCGGGGCCTCCTACGAGCAGTACTTC. This translates into CASSLGASGASYEQYF.

The V gene is TRBV5-1, the J gene TRBJ1-1, with D hard to call. The CDR3 sequence is 11 residues long. Germline lookup yields CDR1 SGHRS and CDR2 YFSETQ. V lost 4 bases to trimming and J lost 10 bases, with 11 bases between them. CDR3 sequence (DNA): TGCGCCAGCAGCGCCACTGGGCCAGCTTTCTTT. It encodes CASSATGPAFF.

In this sample, this clone turned up many times. The chain combines TRBV6-5 with TRBJ2-4, with D possibly TRBD1 on 6 matching bases. Deletions cut 0 bases from V and 6 bases from J, with 12 bases between. Germline assignment: CDR1 MNHEY and CDR2 SVGAGI. The CDR3 length is 15 residues. CDR3 nucleotide sequence: TGTGCCAGCAGTTACTCTGCAGGGGTGGGAAACATTCAGTACTTC. Encoded protein: CASSYSAGVGNIQYF.

Concerning this clone itself: At one end the junction does not follow the germline gene, possibly because of a read error. The V gene is TRBV5-1, the J gene TRBJ2-3; D is uncertain. Germline CDR1 reads SGHRS; CDR2 reads YFSETQ. The CDR3 consists of 15 residues. CDR3 region: CASSLSRRYTYTQYF. CDR3 coding DNA: TGCGCCAGCAGCTTGTCCCGGCGGTACACATATACGCAGTATTTT.

This chain joins TRBV19 and TRBJ2-2; 16 bases align to TRBD2. This CDR3 is built from 18 residues. Germline assignment: CDR1 LNHDA and CDR2 SQIVND (reference sequence). Losses at the gene ends were 3 bases for V and 6 bases for J; bases not matched to a gene: 7. The DNA of the CDR3 is TGTGCCAGTAGTATGGGGACTAGCGGGAGGGCCGGGGCCGGGGAGCTGTTTTTT. Its protein product is CASSMGTSGRAGAGELFF.

This clone occurred many times. V gene TRBV27 combines with J gene TRBJ2-7, with 7 bases that match TRBD2. CDR3 length equals 15 residues. Losses at the gene ends were 6 bases for V and 1 base for J; bases not matched to a gene: 9. Germline V gene sequence: CDR1 MNHEY, CDR2 SMNVEV (reference sequence). CDR3 sequence: CASSPLAAGSYEQYF. CDR3 bases: TGTGCCAGCAGCCCCCTAGCGGCTGGTTCCTACGAGCAGTACTTC.

This clone has a count of ten or more. The V gene is TRBV28, the J gene TRBJ2-3; unclear D gene. The V end lost 3 bases, the J end lost 7 bases, and 8 bases lay between the germline ends. Germline CDR1 reads MDHEN; CDR2 reads SYDVKM. This CDR3 has 12 amino acids. Here the CDR3 DNA reads TGTGCCAGCAGTTTCTGGGCTTATACGCAGTATTTT. Amino acid sequence: CASSFWAYTQYF.

This clone was recorded at least ten times. This sequence joins TRBV19 and TRBJ1-5, with TRBD1 matching over 12 bases. The V segment lost 5 bases and the J segment 5 bases; nucleotides outside the gene matches: 10. Germline V gene lookup returns CDR1 LNHDA and CDR2 SQIVND (reference sequence). The CDR3 consists of 17 residues. This CDR3 is CASSPPPGTGGDQPQHF. The CDR3 DNA reads TGTGCCAGTAGTCCCCCTCCCGGGACAGGGGGCGATCAGCCCCAGCATTTT.

This clone has at least ten counts. The chain links TRBV14 to TRBJ1-2; no clear D gene. The V gene lost 0 bases and the J gene lost 8 bases, with 7 bases spanning the gap. CDR3 length: 12 residues. CDR1 SGHDN and CDR2 FVKESK come from the germline V gene. The CDR3 protein is CASSQDQWGYTF. CDR3 DNA sequence: TGTGCCAGCAGCCAAGATCAATGGGGCTACACCTTC.

In this sample, this clone turned up many times. The rearrangement joins TRBV20-1 to TRBJ2-1; 14 bases are a match to TRBD2. This CDR3 has 15 residues. The V gene's germline CDR1 is DFQATT and CDR2 SNEGSKA (reference sequence). Germline trimming cut 3 bases from V and 9 bases from J; bases unmatched to any gene: 7. The CDR3 reads CSASSGTSGRGEQFF. DNA of the CDR3: TGCAGTGCTAGTTCCGGGACTAGCGGGAGAGGTGAGCAGTTCTTC.

The table lists this clone with a few counts. The chain combines TRBV6-1 with TRBJ1-5; tentatively, D is TRBD1 (5 bases). This CDR3 region has 16 residues. Trimming left V 9 bases short and J 3 bases short, with 21 bases between. Germline loops: CDR1 MNHNS, CDR2 SASEGT. Written as DNA, the CDR3 is TGTGCCAGGTGGGCCCGTGACAGTGTCCTCAATCAGCCCCAGCATTTT. Translated, it gives CARWARDSVLNQPQHF.

This clone was observed many times. This chain uses TRBV5-1 with TRBJ2-5; 11 bases align to TRBD2. Germline loops: CDR1 SGHRS, CDR2 YFSETQ. Trimming at V came to 5 bases and at J to 2 bases, leaving 5 bases not matched to a gene. The CDR3 is 15 amino acids. This CDR3 reads CASRPGLAVQETQYF. DNA of the CDR3: TGCGCCAGCAGACCGGGACTAGCGGTACAAGAGACCCAGTACTTC. Full variable domain (rest looked up from reference TRBV5-1 and TRBJ2-5): KAGVTQTPRYLIKTRGQQVTLSCSPISGHRSVSWYQQTPGQGLQFLFEYFSETQRNKGNFPGRFSGRQFSNSRSEMNVSTLELGDSALYLCASRPGLAVQETQYFGPGTRLLVL.

This clone was counted at least ten times. The chain is built from TRBV11-2 and TRBJ2-7; TRBD1 is a possible D gene (6 bases). The CDR3 loop spans 15 amino acids. Trimming removed 3 bases from V and 3 bases from J, with 15 bases in between. The germline gives CDR1 SGHAT, CDR2 FQNNGV. CDR3: CASSFQGQLVYEQYF. Here the CDR3 DNA reads TGTGCCAGCAGCTTCCAGGGGCAGCTCGTCTACGAGCAGTACTTC.

This clone is judged medium-sized (0.01 to 0.1%). V is TRBV6-6 and J is TRBJ2-7; a weak D match, TRBD1 (6 bases). Germline CDR1 is MNHNY and CDR2 is SVGAGI (reference sequence). V lost 4 bases and J 2 bases, leaving 15 bases between the germline ends. The CDR3 contains 15 residues. The CDR3 loop reads CASSSSGVTAYEQYF. The CDR3 region has the DNA TGTGCCAGCAGTTCCTCAGGGGTAACAGCCTACGAGCAGTACTTC.

This clone has at least ten counts. This chain links TRBV5-4 with TRBJ2-7; 7 bases agree with TRBD2. The CDR3 is 15 residues long. From germline, CDR1 is SGHNT and CDR2 YYREEE (reference sequence). The J segment lost 5 bases and the V segment lost 3 bases, leaving 11 bases of the junction unmatched. The CDR3 DNA sequence: TGTGCCAGCAGCTCCGCTACGGGACTAAGGGACGAGCAGTACTTC. Translating it yields CASSSATGLRDEQYF.